These 15 T cell receptor beta chains were sequenced from one sample in a study of fetal regulatory T cell absence and autoimmunity. TCRdb's table, derived via immunoSEQ multiplex PCR, lists solely in-frame clones and lacks some. The table shows more than 85,000 clones, with 60% to 80% occurring only once. Sequences were obtained from pancreas tissue. These receptor sequences come from a male donor with IPEX syndrome.

This rearrangement joins TRBV29-1 to TRBJ1-1; a weak D match, TRBD1 (6 bases). The V gene's germline CDR1 is SQVTM and CDR2 ANQGSEA. The CDR3 runs to 14 residues. V was trimmed by 7 bases and J by 0 bases, leaving 15 bases between them. The CDR3 reads CSGRRGALNTEAFF. As DNA, the CDR3 is TGCAGCGGTCGTCGGGGGGCTTTGAACACTGAAGCTTTCTTT.

This chain connects TRBV7-9 to TRBJ1-3; 8 positions agree with TRBD1. Germline loops: CDR1 SEHNR, CDR2 FQNEAQ (reference sequence). V was clipped by 5 bases and J by 5 bases; unmatched bases: 11. The CDR3 sequence is 16 residues long. CDR3 in amino acids: CASSLRGGTGRNTIYF. In DNA form, the CDR3 reads TGTGCCAGCAGCCTCAGGGGAGGGACAGGTAGAAACACCATATATTTT.

The chain links TRBV19 to TRBJ2-7, with 9 bases that match TRBD2. CDR1 LNHDA and CDR2 SQIVND come from the germline V gene (reference sequence). This CDR3 contains 16 residues. Germline trimming cut 4 bases from V and 2 bases from J; bases unmatched to any gene: 9. CDR3 sequence reads: CASSTRTSERPYEQYF. As DNA, the CDR3 is TGTGCCAGTAGTACCCGGACTAGCGAAAGGCCCTACGAGCAGTACTTC.

The genes are TRBV30 and TRBJ2-7; 10 bases map to TRBD2. Looked up from germline, CDR1 is GTSNPN and CDR2 is SVGIG (reference sequence). V lost 0 bases, J lost 0 bases, and 8 bases stayed unmatched. This CDR3 region has 17 residues. CDR3: CAWSVAGAGGSSYEQYF. The CDR3 coding sequence is TGTGCCTGGAGTGTGGCGGGAGCGGGGGGGAGCTCCTACGAGCAGTACTTC.

The chain carries TRBV5-1 and TRBJ2-7; 9 positions match TRBD2. CDR3 length equals 14 residues. Germline-derived CDR1 and CDR2 are SGHRS and YFSETQ. V was clipped by 0 bases and J by 4 bases; unmatched bases: 2. The CDR3 bases are TGCGCCAGCAGCTTGGCTAGCGGGGTGTACGAGCAGTACTTC. Protein sequence: CASSLASGVYEQYF.

CDR3 residues: CASSGPDSLEAFF. The CDR3 DNA follows: TGTGCCAGCAGTGGCCCGGACAGCCTCGAAGCTTTCTTT. The V gene is TRBV25-1, the J gene TRBJ1-1, with a weak D call TRBD1 (6 bases). CDR1 MGHDK and CDR2 SYGVNS come from the germline V gene. The CDR3 totals 13 residues. Deletions cut 4 bases from V and 8 bases from J, with 14 bases between.

The CDR3 sequence is CAISGRENTGELFF. DNA for the CDR3: TGTGCCATCAGTGGGAGGGAGAACACCGGGGAGCTGTTTTTT. J is TRBJ2-2 and V is TRBV10-3; TRBD2 might be the D (6 bases). The CDR3 runs to 14 residues. Germline CDR1 ENHRY, CDR2 SYGVKD. The ends were cut back, 4 bases at V and 1 base at J, with 7 bases in the middle.

This clone was seen once. One end of the junction is discordant with germline, which a read error may explain. V is TRBV5-3 and J is TRBJ2-1; perhaps TRBD2 as D (5 bases). TRBV5-3 is recorded as an ORF, its role being uncertain. This CDR3 contains 8 residues. Here the CDR3 reads CDLLAGLF. For the CDR3, the DNA is TGTGACCTGCTAGCAGGTCTCTTC.

The rearrangement uses TRBV5-1 and TRBJ2-1; D ambiguous. There are 15 residues in the CDR3. Germline CDR1 is SGHRS and CDR2 is YFSETQ. V was pared by 4 bases and J by 5 bases, with 16 bases between. Here the CDR3 DNA reads TGCGCCAGCAGCCCTGAGCAGGCTCCCGACAATGAGCAGTTCTTC. This translates into CASSPEQAPDNEQFF. The whole variable domain, filled in from reference TRBV5-1 and TRBJ2-1, reads KAGVTQTPRYLIKTRGQQVTLSCSPISGHRSVSWYQQTPGQGLQFLFEYFSETQRNKGNFPGRFSGRQFSNSRSEMNVSTLELGDSALYLCASSPEQAPDNEQFFGPGTRLTVL.

There are a few counts of this clone. The chain is built from TRBV4-1 and TRBJ1-1; the match to TRBD1 covers 8 bases. V trimming: 1 base; J trimming: 5 bases; junction bases outside the gene matches: 3. Per germline, CDR1 MGHRA and CDR2 YSYEKL. The CDR3 contains 14 residues. The CDR3 coding sequence is TGCGCCAGCAGCCAAGCCCGGACAGGGACTGAAGCTTTCTTT. Residues: CASSQARTGTEAFF.

The chain carries TRBV4-2 and TRBJ1-3, with 8 bases matching TRBD1. This CDR3 is 16 amino acids long. Looked up from germline, CDR1 is LGHNA and CDR2 is YNFKEQ. V dropped 0 bases and J dropped 2; count of bases not matched to a gene: 3. CDR3 loop: CASSQDLQGAGNTIYF. The CDR3 DNA sequence: TGTGCCAGCAGCCAAGACCTACAGGGGGCTGGAAACACCATATATTTT.

The chain couples TRBV6-1 to TRBJ1-5; D unclear. Trimming removed 2 bases from V and 5 bases from J, with 1 base in between. Germline V gene sequence: CDR1 MNHNS, CDR2 SASEGT. This CDR3 contains 11 residues. The CDR3 sequence is CASSEYQPQHF. The CDR3 region has the DNA TGTGCCAGCAGTGAATATCAGCCCCAGCATTTT.

There are a few counts of this clone. This chain links TRBV6-5 with TRBJ2-7; maybe TRBD2 (5 bases). The CDR3 consists of 14 residues. Germline V CDR1 and CDR2: MNHEY, SVGAGI. Trimming removed 5 bases from V and 1 base from J, with 12 bases in between. CDR3 in amino acids: CASSPSPGSYEQYF. The CDR3 nucleotides are TGTGCCAGCAGTCCTTCTCCGGGGTCCTACGAGCAGTACTTC.

The gene calls are TRBV5-1 and TRBJ1-1; 11 bases fit TRBD1. V lost 4 bases to trimming and J lost 3 bases; unmatched junction nucleotides: 5. CDR1 is SGHRS, CDR2 YFSETQ, per germline. The CDR3 runs 15 residues. This chain's CDR3 is CASSGTGGRHTEAFF. The CDR3 coding sequence is TGCGCCAGCAGCGGGACAGGGGGGAGACACACTGAAGCTTTCTTT.

This clone was counted a single time. This rearrangement joins TRBV7-9 to TRBJ1-2; D gene unclear. Looked up from germline, CDR1 is SEHNR and CDR2 is FQNEAQ (reference sequence). Trimming removed 2 bases at V and 4 bases at J, with 11 bases between. The CDR3 is made up of 14 amino acids. The CDR3: CASSLPLPAYGYTF. For the CDR3, the DNA is TGTGCCAGCAGCTTACCGTTGCCGGCCTATGGCTACACCTTC.